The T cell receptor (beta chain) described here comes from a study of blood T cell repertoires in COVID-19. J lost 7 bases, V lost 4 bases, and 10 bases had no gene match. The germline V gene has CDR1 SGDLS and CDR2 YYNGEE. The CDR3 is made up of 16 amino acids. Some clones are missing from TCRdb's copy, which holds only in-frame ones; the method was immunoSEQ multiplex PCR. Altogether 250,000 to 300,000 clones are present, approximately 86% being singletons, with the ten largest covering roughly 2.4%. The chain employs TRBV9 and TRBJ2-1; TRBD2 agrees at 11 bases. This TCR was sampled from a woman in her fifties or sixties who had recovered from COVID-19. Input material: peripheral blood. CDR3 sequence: CASSTRDSSGRNEQFF. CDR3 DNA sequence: TGTGCCAGCAGCACAAGAGACTCTAGCGGGAGGAATGAGCAGTTCTTC.